Below are 21 T cell receptor beta chains sequenced from a single sample in a study of cytomegalovirus exposure and HLA in healthy donors. Primers for the PCR totalled 60 Vbeta and 13 Jbeta. Clones were read by immunoSEQ multiplex PCR, and TCRdb kept only the in-frame ones, dropping some. The sample has about 130,000 clones, around 80% seen once. The sequenced sample consisted of PBMCs. The origin of the receptors is a woman aged 40 to 50 in good health and CMV-seronegative.

The genes are TRBV28 and TRBJ1-2, with a tentative D call TRBD1 (6 bases). The germline V gene has CDR1 MDHEN and CDR2 SYDVKM. V was shortened by 1 base and J by 4 bases, with 10 bases between the two germline ends. The CDR3 is 14 amino acids. The CDR3 sequence is CASSLSGQGYGYTF. The CDR3 DNA is TGTGCCAGCAGTTTATCGGGACAAGGCTATGGCTACACCTTC.

This clone was detected a few times. As DNA, the CDR3 is TGTGCCAGCAGCCAGGGGGCGGGCTTCACAGATACGCAGTATTTT. Amino acid sequence: CASSQGAGFTDTQYF. The chain employs TRBV11-2 and TRBJ2-3; 8 bases align to TRBD1. From germline, CDR1 is SGHAT and CDR2 FQNNGV. Trimming cost V 5 bases and J 2 bases; bases outside gene matches: 6. The CDR3 spans 15 residues.

In regard to this clone: A junction end diverges from the germline sequence, so it may reflect a read error. This chain links TRBV7-8 with TRBJ2-6, with 7 bases matching TRBD2. Looked up from germline, CDR1 is SGHVS and CDR2 is FQNEAQ. The CDR3 is 18 amino acids. CDR3 sequence (DNA): TGTGCCAGCAGCTTAGGGCTAGCGGTCCCATCTGGGGCCAACGGCCTGACTTTC. Its protein is CASSLGLAVPSGANGLTF.

This chain joins TRBV7-2 and TRBJ2-2; 11 nucleotides agree with TRBD2. Trimming at V came to 6 bases and at J to 7 bases, leaving 7 bases not matched to a gene. The V gene's germline CDR1 is SGHTA and CDR2 FQGNSA. The CDR3 is 15 residues long. The CDR3 sequence is CASSSSGGRFGELFF. In nucleotides, the CDR3 is TGTGCCAGCAGTTCTAGCGGGGGGAGGTTCGGGGAGCTGTTTTTT.

The CDR3 bases are TGTGCCAGCAGCCCTGGGCCCTATTCACCCCTCCACTTT. Its translation is CASSPGPYSPLHF. This rearrangement joins TRBV5-6 to TRBJ1-6; no definite D call. Trimming removed 4 bases at V and 8 bases at J, with 10 bases between. The CDR3 has 13 residues. Germline V lookup: CDR1 SGHDT, CDR2 YYEEEE.

CDR3 coding DNA: TGTGCAACTCAGGTTCCTCACCAGATCGGGCAGTACTTC. Translating gives CATQVPHQIGQYF. The chain carries TRBV30 and TRBJ2-7, with D unclear. The length of the CDR3 is 13 residues. Germline CDR1 reads GTSNPN; CDR2 reads SVGIG (reference sequence). The full variable domain, its missing parts supplied by reference TRBV30 and TRBJ2-7, is SQTIHQWPATLVQPVGSPLSLECTVEGTSNPNLYWYRQAAGRGLQLLFYSVGIGQISSEVPQNLSASRPQDRQFILSSKKLLLSDSGFYLCATQVPHQIGQYFGPGTRLTVT.

The V and J genes are TRBV28 and TRBJ2-1; TRBD1 aligns across 9 bases. The CDR3 extends over 15 amino acids. The germline CDR1 and CDR2 sequences are MDHEN and SYDVKM. Trimming cost V 3 bases and J 7 bases; bases outside gene matches: 7. The CDR3 region has the DNA TGTGCCAGCAGTTTCATAGGGACAGGGTCGAATGAGCAGTTCTTC. The encoded protein is CASSFIGTGSNEQFF. Full variable domain (missing parts from reference TRBV28 and TRBJ2-1): DVKVTQSSRYLVKRTGEKVFLECVQDMDHENMFWYRQDPGLGLRLIYFSYDVKMKEKGDIPEGYSVSREKKERFSLILESASTNQTSMYLCASSFIGTGSNEQFFGPGTRLTVL.

The V call is TRBV7-3, the J call TRBJ2-7, with a weak D call TRBD1 (5 bases). Germline lookup yields CDR1 SGHTA and CDR2 FQGTGA. The CDR3 runs 15 residues. Between the trimmed V and J ends, which lost 1 base and 2 bases, there was a span of 12 bases. CDR3 nucleotide sequence: TGTGCCAGCAGCTTAATGCCAGGGAAGGCCTACGAGCAGTACTTC. It translates to CASSLMPGKAYEQYF.

The V call is TRBV27, the J call TRBJ1-1; D is unclear. This CDR3 has 15 amino acids. Per the germline V gene, CDR1 is MNHEY and CDR2 is SMNVEV (reference sequence). Trimming pared 6 bases from V and 0 bases from J, leaving 14 bases between. Here the CDR3 DNA reads TGTGCCAGCAGGTCCTTACAACGCATGAACACTGAAGCTTTCTTT. Translation gives CASRSLQRMNTEAFF.

CDR3 DNA sequence: TGTGCCAGCAGTGAAATGAGGGAATCACCCCTCCACTTT. As protein: CASSEMRESPLHF. V is TRBV6-1 and J is TRBJ1-6; D remains unclear. Trimming took off 2 bases at V and 10 bases at J, with 9 bases between the two ends. Germline values: CDR1 MNHNS, CDR2 SASEGT. CDR3 length: 13 residues.

The chain uses TRBV28 and TRBJ2-1; TRBD2 aligns across 10 bases. Germline V gene lookup returns CDR1 MDHEN and CDR2 SYDVKM. There are 14 residues in the CDR3. The J segment lost 9 bases and the V segment lost 6 bases, leaving 8 bases of the junction unmatched. CDR3: CASRASGGGGEQFF. DNA of the CDR3: TGTGCCAGCAGGGCAAGCGGGGGGGGCGGTGAGCAGTTCTTC. The full variable domain, completed using reference TRBV28 and TRBJ2-1, is DVKVTQSSRYLVKRTGEKVFLECVQDMDHENMFWYRQDPGLGLRLIYFSYDVKMKEKGDIPEGYSVSREKKERFSLILESASTNQTSMYLCASRASGGGGEQFFGPGTRLTVL.

This clone was recorded a few times. The chain carries TRBV27 and TRBJ1-1; D unresolved. CDR1 and CDR2 from the germline V gene are MNHEY and SMNVEV (reference sequence). The CDR3 totals 13 residues. Trimming stripped 0 bases from V and 4 bases from J, with 6 bases between. CDR3 residues: CASSLSGSTEAFF. The CDR3 DNA reads as TGTGCCAGCAGTTTATCAGGGAGCACTGAAGCTTTCTTT.

This clone was seen a handful of times. The chain recombines TRBV11-2 with TRBJ1-2; possibly TRBD1 for D (5 bases). V was cut by 2 bases and J by 8 bases, with 15 bases left in between. Germline V gene lookup returns CDR1 SGHAT and CDR2 FQNNGV. The CDR3 spans 14 residues. The CDR3 bases are TGTGCCAGCAGCTTAAGGGGACCGGGGGACGGCTACACCTTC. Residues: CASSLRGPGDGYTF.

The chain links TRBV14 to TRBJ2-1, with 9 bases matching TRBD1. Germline V gives CDR1 SGHDN, CDR2 FVKESK. The CDR3 spans 18 residues. The trim removed 4 bases at V and 8 bases at J, leaving 18 bases unmatched. CDR3 in DNA: TGTGCCAGCAGCCCCGGATCCGCGGGACAGGGTTTCATAGATGAGCAGTTCTTC. This gives the protein CASSPGSAGQGFIDEQFF.

The J gene is TRBJ1-1, the V gene TRBV7-3; TRBD1 is a possible D gene (5 bases). V lost 0 bases to trimming and J lost 7 bases, with 15 bases between them. CDR3 length: 15 residues. The germline V gene has CDR1 SGHTA and CDR2 FQGTGA. Here the CDR3 reads CASSLTAGWLGEAFF. The CDR3 DNA follows: TGTGCCAGCAGCTTAACGGCAGGGTGGCTGGGTGAAGCTTTCTTT.

This clone showed up just once. The chain has TRBV13 and TRBJ1-3; possibly TRBD1 for D (5 bases). Germline V lookup: CDR1 PRHDT, CDR2 FYEKMQ (reference sequence). The length of the CDR3 is 13 residues. V gave up 11 bases and J gave up 4 bases, with 15 bases separating them. The CDR3 protein is CAALQDKGNTIYF. In nucleotides, the CDR3 is TGTGCCGCCCTCCAGGACAAAGGAAACACCATATATTTT.

The chain carries TRBV28 and TRBJ1-1; unclear D gene. Germline V gene sequence: CDR1 MDHEN, CDR2 SYDVKM. Trimming left V 5 bases short and J 2 bases short, with 9 bases between. CDR3 length: 13 amino acids. CDR3 loop: CASSVGSNTEAFF. The CDR3 DNA follows: TGTGCCAGCAGTGTCGGGTCCAACACTGAAGCTTTCTTT.

This chain uses TRBV4-1 with TRBJ2-5, with D unresolved. Trimming shortened V by 2 bases and J by 5 bases, and 12 bases separated the two germline ends. The CDR3 spans 14 residues. Germline CDR1 and CDR2: MGHRA and YSYEKL. Here the CDR3 reads CASSQIERMETQYF. CDR3 DNA sequence: TGCGCCAGCAGCCAAATCGAGAGGATGGAGACCCAGTACTTC.

The rearrangement joins TRBV6-1 to TRBJ1-1; D unclear. This CDR3 is built from 13 residues. Germline V gives CDR1 MNHNS, CDR2 SASEGT. V shed 11 bases and J shed 3 bases, with 16 bases lying between them. The CDR3 DNA reads as TGTGCCGGCAAGAGCGAGGCTGACACTGAAGCTTTCTTT. This gives the protein CAGKSEADTEAFF.

This clone was recorded a few times. The chain employs TRBV28 and TRBJ2-7; 7 nucleotides match TRBD2. The junction had 7 bases not matched to a gene; V was cut back by 6 bases and J by 2 bases. Germline CDR1 and CDR2: MDHEN and SYDVKM. CDR3 length: 14 amino acids. CDR3: CASRSRAGPYEQYF. In DNA form, the CDR3 reads TGTGCCAGCAGGTCGCGAGCGGGACCCTACGAGCAGTACTTC. Supplemented by reference TRBV28 and TRBJ2-7, the full variable domain reads DVKVTQSSRYLVKRTGEKVFLECVQDMDHENMFWYRQDPGLGLRLIYFSYDVKMKEKGDIPEGYSVSREKKERFSLILESASTNQTSMYLCASRSRAGPYEQYFGPGTRLTVT.

This clone was recorded only once. The V and J genes are TRBV28 and TRBJ1-1; tentatively, D is TRBD1 (5 bases). This CDR3 region has 10 residues. The germline V and J ends were trimmed by 11 bases and 7 bases, with 11 bases remaining between them. Germline V CDR1 and CDR2: MDHEN, SYDVKM. The CDR3 DNA follows: TGTGCCGTATCAGGGTATGAAGCTTTCTTT. Amino acid sequence: CAVSGYEAFF. The whole variable domain, filled in from reference TRBV28 and TRBJ1-1, reads DVKVTQSSRYLVKRTGEKVFLECVQDMDHENMFWYRQDPGLGLRLIYFSYDVKMKEKGDIPEGYSVSREKKERFSLILESASTNQTSMYLCAVSGYEAFFGQGTRLTVV.